This T cell receptor (beta chain) was documented in a study of Graves' ophthalmopathy and Graves' hyperthyroidism. The authors amplified TCR beta CDR3 regions, and they did so from RNA transcripts for repertoire sequencing. An initial RT-PCR round employing HTBI primers preceded a second-round multiplex PCR. MiXCR was run by TCRdb on the multiplex PCR reads, yielding one entry per CDR3 protein. This table has around 340,000 distinct CDR3 sequences, 17% appearing once. As diagnostic evidence, clinical symptoms, serum thyroxine, TRAb, thyroid ultrasound and orbital computed tomography were relied upon. The authors used Ficoll-Paque density gradient centrifugation to separate PBMCs. The input was approximately 10 ml of fresh peripheral blood. This clonotype was observed at least ten times. As yet, its antigen is unknown. The germline gene is not matched at one end of the junction; a read error may be the cause.

The CDR3 is 13 residues long. Study-level findings and limits: Most clonotypes expanded in thyroid above 0.001 frequency were present in blood too.

The rearrangement uses TRBV12-3 or TRBV12-4 and TRBJ2-7; no clear D gene. Sequencing was done on a sample of peripheral blood. The receptor was isolated from an adult man with Graves' ophthalmopathy. This chain's CDR3 is CASSLAVNYEQHF. The CDR3 DNA reads TGTGCCAGCAGTTTAGCGGTCAACTACGAGCAGCACTTC.